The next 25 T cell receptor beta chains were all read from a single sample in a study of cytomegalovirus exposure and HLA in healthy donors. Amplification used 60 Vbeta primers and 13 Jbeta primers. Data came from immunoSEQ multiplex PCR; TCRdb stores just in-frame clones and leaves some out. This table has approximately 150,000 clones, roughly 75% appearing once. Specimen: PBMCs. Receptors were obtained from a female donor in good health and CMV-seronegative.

CDR3 residues: CASSPWTGIKTQYF. CDR3 nucleotides: TGTGCCAGCAGCCCCTGGACAGGGATAAAGACCCAGTACTTC. The rearrangement uses TRBV5-8 and TRBJ2-5; 8 bases match TRBD1. Trimming cost V 4 bases and J 6 bases; bases outside gene matches: 8. This CDR3 has 14 amino acids. The germline CDR1 and CDR2 sequences are SGHTS and YDEGEE.

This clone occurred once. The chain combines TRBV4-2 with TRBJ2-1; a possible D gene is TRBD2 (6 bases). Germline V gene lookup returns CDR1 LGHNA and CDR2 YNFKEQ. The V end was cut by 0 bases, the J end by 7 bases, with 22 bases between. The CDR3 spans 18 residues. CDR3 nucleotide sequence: TGTGCCAGCAGCCAAGATCTAACCGAGCGGGTTGGGGATAATGAGCAGTTCTTC. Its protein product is CASSQDLTERVGDNEQFF.

The CDR3 sequence is CASSALGDRGCEQYF. The DNA of the CDR3 is TGTGCCAGCAGCGCCTTAGGAGACAGGGGCTGCGAGCAGTACTTC. The chain is built from TRBV9 and TRBJ2-7; 8 bases are a match to TRBD1. The CDR3 spans 15 residues. Germline V gives CDR1 SGDLS, CDR2 YYNGEE. Trimming took 3 bases from V and 6 from J; bases not matched to a gene: 11.

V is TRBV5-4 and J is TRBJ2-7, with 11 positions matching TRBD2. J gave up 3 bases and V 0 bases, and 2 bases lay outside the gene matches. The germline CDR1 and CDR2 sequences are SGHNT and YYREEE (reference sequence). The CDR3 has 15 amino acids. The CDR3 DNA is TGTGCCAGCAGCTTGGGACTAGCGGGGTACTACGAGCAGTACTTC. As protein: CASSLGLAGYYEQYF.

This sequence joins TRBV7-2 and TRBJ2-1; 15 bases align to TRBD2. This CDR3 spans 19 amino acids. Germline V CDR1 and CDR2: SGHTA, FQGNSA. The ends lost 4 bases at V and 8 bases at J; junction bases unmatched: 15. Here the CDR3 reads CASSSRTSGGAERLHEQFF. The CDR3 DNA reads TGTGCCAGCAGCTCACGGACTAGCGGGGGGGCCGAAAGATTGCATGAGCAGTTCTTC. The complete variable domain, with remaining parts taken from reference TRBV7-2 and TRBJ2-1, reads GAGVSQSPSNKVTEKGKDVELRCDPISGHTALYWYRQSLGQGLEFLIYFQGNSAPDKSGLPSDRFSAERTGGSVSTLTIQRTQQEDSAVYLCASSSRTSGGAERLHEQFFGPGTRLTVL.

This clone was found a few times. Here the CDR3 DNA reads TGCAGCGTCGCAGGAACCTTCTCTGGGGCCAACGTCCTGACTTTC. It is translated as CSVAGTFSGANVLTF. The chain joins TRBV29-1 to TRBJ2-6; D uncertain. Germline V CDR1 and CDR2: SQVTM, ANQGSEA. V gave up 6 bases and J gave up 0 bases, with 12 bases separating them. The CDR3 covers 15 residues.

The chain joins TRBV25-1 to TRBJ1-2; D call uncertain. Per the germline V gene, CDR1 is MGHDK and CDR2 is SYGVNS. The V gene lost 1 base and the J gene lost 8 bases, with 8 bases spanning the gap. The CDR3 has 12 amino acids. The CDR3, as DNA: TGTGCCAGCAGTGAATTCCAACAGGGCTACACCTTC. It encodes CASSEFQQGYTF.

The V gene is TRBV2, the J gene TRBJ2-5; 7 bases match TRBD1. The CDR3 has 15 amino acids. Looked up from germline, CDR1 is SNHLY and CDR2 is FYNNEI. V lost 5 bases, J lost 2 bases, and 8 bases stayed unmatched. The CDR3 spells CASSQDRVSQETQYF. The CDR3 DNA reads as TGTGCCAGCAGTCAAGACAGGGTGTCACAAGAGACCCAGTACTTC.

Here the CDR3 DNA reads TGTGCCAGTAGCAGTAGCGGAACTCCTCATACGCAGTATTTT. This codes for CASSSSGTPHTQYF. This chain links TRBV19 with TRBJ2-3; TRBD2 might be the D (6 bases). With 6 bases removed from V and 7 bases from J, the gap between germline ends came to 17 bases. This CDR3 region has 14 residues. Germline V gene data show CDR1 as LNHDA and CDR2 as SQIVND (reference sequence).

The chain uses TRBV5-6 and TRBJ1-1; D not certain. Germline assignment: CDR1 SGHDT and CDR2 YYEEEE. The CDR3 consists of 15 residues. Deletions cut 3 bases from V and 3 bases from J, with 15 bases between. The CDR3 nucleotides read TGTGCCAGCAGCTCCGGGCCCGGGGAGCACACTGAAGCTTTCTTT. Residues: CASSSGPGEHTEAFF. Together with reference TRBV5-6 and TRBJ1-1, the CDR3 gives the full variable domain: DAGVTQSPTHLIKTRGQQVTLRCSPKSGHDTVSWYQQALGQGPQFIFQYYEEEERQRGNFPDRFSGHQFPNYSSELNVNALLLGDSALYLCASSSGPGEHTEAFFGQGTRLTVV.

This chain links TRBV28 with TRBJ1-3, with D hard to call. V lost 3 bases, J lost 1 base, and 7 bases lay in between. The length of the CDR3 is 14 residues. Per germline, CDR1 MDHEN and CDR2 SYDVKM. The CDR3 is CASSFRSSGNTIYF. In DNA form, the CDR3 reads TGTGCCAGCAGTTTTAGGAGTTCTGGAAACACCATATATTTT.

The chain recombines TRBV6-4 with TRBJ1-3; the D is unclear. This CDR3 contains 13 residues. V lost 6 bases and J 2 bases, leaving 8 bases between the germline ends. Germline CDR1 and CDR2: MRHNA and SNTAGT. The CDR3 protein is CASSTSAGNTIYF. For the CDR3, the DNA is TGTGCCAGCAGCACGTCGGCTGGAAACACCATATATTTT.

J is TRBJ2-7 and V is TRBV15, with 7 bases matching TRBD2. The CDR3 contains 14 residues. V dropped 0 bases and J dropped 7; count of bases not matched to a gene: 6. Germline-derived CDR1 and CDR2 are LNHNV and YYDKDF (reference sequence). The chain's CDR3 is CATSRDKTSFEQYF. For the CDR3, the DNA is TGTGCCACCAGCAGAGATAAGACTAGCTTTGAGCAGTACTTC.

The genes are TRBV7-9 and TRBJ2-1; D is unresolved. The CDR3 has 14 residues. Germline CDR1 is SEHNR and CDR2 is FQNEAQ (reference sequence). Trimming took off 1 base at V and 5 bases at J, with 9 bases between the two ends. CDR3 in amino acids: CASSLDGENNEQFF. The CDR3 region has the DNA TGTGCCAGCAGCTTAGACGGAGAAAACAATGAGCAGTTCTTC.

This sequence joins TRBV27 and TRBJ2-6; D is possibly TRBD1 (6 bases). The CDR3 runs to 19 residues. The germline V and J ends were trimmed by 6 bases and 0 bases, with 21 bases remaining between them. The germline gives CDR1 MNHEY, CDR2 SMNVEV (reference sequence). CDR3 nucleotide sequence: TGTGCCAGCAGCTCAAAAAGGCGACAGGAAAACTCTGGGGCCAACGTCCTGACTTTC. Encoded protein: CASSSKRRQENSGANVLTF. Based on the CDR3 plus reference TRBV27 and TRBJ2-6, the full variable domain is EAQVTQNPRYLITVTGKKLTVTCSQNMNHEYMSWYRQDPGLGLRQIYYSMNVEVTDKGDVPEGYKVSRKEKRNFPLILESPSPNQTSLYFCASSSKRRQENSGANVLTFGAGSRLTVL.

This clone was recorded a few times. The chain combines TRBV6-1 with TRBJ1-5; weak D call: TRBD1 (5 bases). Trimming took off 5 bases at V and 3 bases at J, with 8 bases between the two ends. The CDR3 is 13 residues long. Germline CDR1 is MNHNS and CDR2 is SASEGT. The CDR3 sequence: CASSRGYNQPQHF. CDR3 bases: TGTGCCAGCAGTCGGGGGTACAATCAGCCCCAGCATTTT.

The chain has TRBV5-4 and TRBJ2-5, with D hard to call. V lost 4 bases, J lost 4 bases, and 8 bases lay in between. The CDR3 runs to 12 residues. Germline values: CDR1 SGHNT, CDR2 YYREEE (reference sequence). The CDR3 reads CASSPVGETQYF. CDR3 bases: TGTGCCAGCAGCCCAGTTGGAGAGACCCAGTACTTC.

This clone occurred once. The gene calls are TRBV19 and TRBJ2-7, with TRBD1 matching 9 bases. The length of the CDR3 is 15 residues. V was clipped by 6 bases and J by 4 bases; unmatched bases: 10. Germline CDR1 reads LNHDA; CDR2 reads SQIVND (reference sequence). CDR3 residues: CASRKGDRGLYEQYF. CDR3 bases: TGTGCCAGTAGAAAGGGAGACAGGGGGTTATACGAGCAGTACTTC.

For the CDR3, the DNA is TGTGCCTCGGACAGGGGGGGTTCTGGGGCCAACGTCCTGACTTTC. Translation gives CASDRGGSGANVLTF. The chain is built from TRBV30 and TRBJ2-6, with 10 bases matching TRBD1. J was trimmed by 1 base and V by 7 bases; bases with no gene match: 4. The CDR3 extends over 15 amino acids. Germline V gives CDR1 GTSNPN, CDR2 SVGIG (reference sequence).

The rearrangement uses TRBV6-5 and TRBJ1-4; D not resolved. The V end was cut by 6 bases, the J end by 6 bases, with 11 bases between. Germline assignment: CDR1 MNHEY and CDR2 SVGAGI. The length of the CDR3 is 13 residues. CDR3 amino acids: CASSRGPDEKLFF. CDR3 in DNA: TGTGCCAGCAGCCGCGGGCCGGATGAAAAACTGTTTTTT.

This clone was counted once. CDR3 loop: CASSEGLSPTEQYF. CDR3 coding DNA: TGTGCCAGCAGTGAAGGCCTTAGTCCCACCGAGCAGTACTTC. The V and J genes are TRBV6-1 and TRBJ2-5, with D unclear. The DNA end is more similar to TRBJ2-7, so the J call may be wrong. Germline V gives CDR1 MNHNS, CDR2 SASEGT. The CDR3 totals 14 residues.

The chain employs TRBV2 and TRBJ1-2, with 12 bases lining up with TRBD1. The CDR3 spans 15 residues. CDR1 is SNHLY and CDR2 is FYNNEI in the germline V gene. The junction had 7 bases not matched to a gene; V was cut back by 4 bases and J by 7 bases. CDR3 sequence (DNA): TGTGCCAGCAGTGGGCCGGGACAGGGGGCGCGTGGCTACACCTTC. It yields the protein CASSGPGQGARGYTF.

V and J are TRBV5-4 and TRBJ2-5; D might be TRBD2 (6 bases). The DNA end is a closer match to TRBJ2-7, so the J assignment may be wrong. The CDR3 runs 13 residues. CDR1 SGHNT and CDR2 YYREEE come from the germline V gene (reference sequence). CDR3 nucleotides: TGTGCCAGCAGCTTGGAGGGGAGGTACGAGCAGTACTTC. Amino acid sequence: CASSLEGRYEQYF.

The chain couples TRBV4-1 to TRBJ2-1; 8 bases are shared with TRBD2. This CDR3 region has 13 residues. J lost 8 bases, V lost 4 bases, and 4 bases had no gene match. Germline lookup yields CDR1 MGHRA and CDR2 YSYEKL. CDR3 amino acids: CASSPPGGDEQFF. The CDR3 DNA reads TGCGCCAGCAGCCCACCCGGGGGGGATGAGCAGTTCTTC.

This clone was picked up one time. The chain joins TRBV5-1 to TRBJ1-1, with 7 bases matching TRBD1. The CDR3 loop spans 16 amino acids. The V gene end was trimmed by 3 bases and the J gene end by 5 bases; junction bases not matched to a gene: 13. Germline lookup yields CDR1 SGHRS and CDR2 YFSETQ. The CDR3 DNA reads TGCGCCAGCAGCTCCCACATCCCGGGACAGAAAACTGAAGCTTTCTTT. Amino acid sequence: CASSSHIPGQKTEAFF.